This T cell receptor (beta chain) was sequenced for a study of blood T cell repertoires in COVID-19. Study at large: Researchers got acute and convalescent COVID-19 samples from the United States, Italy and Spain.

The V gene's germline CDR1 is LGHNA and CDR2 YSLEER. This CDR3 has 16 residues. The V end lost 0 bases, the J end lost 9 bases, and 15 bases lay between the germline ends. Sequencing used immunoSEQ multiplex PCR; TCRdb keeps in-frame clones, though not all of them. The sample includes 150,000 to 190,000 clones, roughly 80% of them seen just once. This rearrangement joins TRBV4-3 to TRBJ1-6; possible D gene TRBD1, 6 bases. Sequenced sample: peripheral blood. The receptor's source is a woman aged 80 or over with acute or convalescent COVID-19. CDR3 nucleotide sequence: TGCGCCAGCAGCCAAGATGGGGGGGCTCAGGTTTCACCCCTCCACTTT. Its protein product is CASSQDGGAQVSPLHF.